This is a list of T cell receptor beta chains from one sample in a study of shared clonotypes between healthy human individuals. The assay was immunoSEQ multiplex PCR, and TCRdb's table has in-frame clones only and misses some. The sample carries 2 million or so clones, approximately 94% recorded once. The source material was naive CD8+ T cells sorted from blood. All receptors derive from a man younger than 35 in good health. CDR3s include the opening cysteine and the closing phenylalanine or tryptophan. The D gene is left open where the match is weak. Size is stated for part of the rows, as once, few or many counts, or as a class when the clone is expanded.

v_gene	abundance	d_gene	j_gene	CDR3nt	CDR3aa
TRBV27	.	.	TRBJ2-7	TGTGCCAGCAGTGCTAAGACAGGCCACCTATATTACGAGCAGTACTTC	CASSAKTGHLYYEQYF
TRBV5-4	.	.	TRBJ2-7	TGTGCCAGCAGCTTATTGGGGGGGGCGAATGAGCAGTACTTC	CASSLLGGANEQYF
TRBV5-6	.	.	TRBJ2-5	TGTGCCAGCAGCTTGGCCAATGGAGAGACCCAGTACTTC	CASSLANGETQYF
TRBV7-9	.	TRBD2	TRBJ2-1	TGTGCCAGCAGCTCGAGCGGGAGAGTCTACAATGAGCAGTTCTTC	CASSSSGRVYNEQFF
TRBV29-1	.	TRBD2	TRBJ2-7	TGCAGCATTCGGGAATCTCCGGGACTAGCGGTCATCGGCGGGTACGAGCAGTACTTC	CSIRESPGLAVIGGYEQYF
TRBV5-4	.	.	TRBJ1-1	TGTGCCAGCAGCGAAACAGGATACACTGAAGCTTTCTTT	CASSETGYTEAFF
TRBV7-7	.	.	TRBJ2-2	TGTGCTAGCAGCCGTACAGGGACCGGGGAGCTGTTTTTT	CASSRTGTGELFF
TRBV29-1	once	.	TRBJ1-1	TGCAGCGTTGAATTTGGTTCTGAAGCTTTCTTT	CSVEFGSEAFF
TRBV5-1	.	TRBD2	TRBJ2-3	TGCGCCAGCAGCTTGACTAGCGGGGACAGCACAGATACGCAGTATTTT	CASSLTSGDSTDTQYF
TRBV2	.	.	TRBJ2-5	TGTGCCAGAGGACATTTCCAAGAGACCCAGTACTTC	CARGHFQETQYF
TRBV27	.	.	TRBJ2-7	TGTGCCAGCACCTGGGGCTTTACCTACGAGCAGTACTTC	CASTWGFTYEQYF
TRBV4-3	.	.	TRBJ2-7	TGCGCCAGCAGCCAAGTGAGGACAGTCTCCTACGAGCAGTACTTC	CASSQVRTVSYEQYF
TRBV6-4	once	.	TRBJ2-1	TGTGCCAGCAGTGACTCGTACGGTGAGCAGTTCTTC	CASSDSYGEQFF
TRBV28	.	.	TRBJ2-7	TGTGCCAGCACCTCACCGGCCATGGGCGAGCAGTACTTC	CASTSPAMGEQYF
TRBV19	.	.	TRBJ2-6	TGTGCCAGTAGTATAGATCAGAACTCTGGGGCCAACGTCCTGACTTTC	CASSIDQNSGANVLTF
TRBV4-1	.	.	TRBJ2-7	TGCGCCAGCAGCCAAGATCGGGGATTAATCTATTTC	CASSQDRGLIYF
TRBV5-1	.	TRBD2	TRBJ2-2	TGCGCCAGCAGCTTTCTGTCCCCACTACTAGCGAGGGCCGGGGAGCTGTTTTTT	CASSFLSPLLARAGELFF
TRBV7-2	.	TRBD2	TRBJ2-3	TGTGCCAGCAGCGCCCTAGCGGGGGCCACAGATACGCAGTATTTT	CASSALAGATDTQYF
TRBV30	once	.	TRBJ1-2	TGTGCCTGGACTGGACTCGTTAACTATGGCTACACCTTC	CAWTGLVNYGYTF
TRBV5-8	.	.	TRBJ1-2	TGTGCCAGCAGCTCTCCGGGCCTAGGGGCCCTAGGGTATGGCTACACCTTC	CASSSPGLGALGYGYTF
TRBV27	.	.	TRBJ2-4	TGTGCCAGCAGTACCAAACGAAACCTTTTAGCCAAAAACATTCAGTACTTC	CASSTKRNLLAKNIQYF
TRBV28	.	.	TRBJ1-5	TGTGCCAGCAGTTTATACAAAATTAGCAATCAGCCCCAGCATTTT	CASSLYKISNQPQHF
TRBV13	.	.	TRBJ1-4	TGTGCCAGCAGCTTACAAGGGGCAACTAATGAAAAACTGTTTTTT	CASSLQGATNEKLFF
TRBV5-6	.	.	TRBJ2-1	TGTGCCAGCACCCTGACCGAAAATGAGCAGTTCTTC	CASTLTENEQFF
TRBV19	.	.	TRBJ1-2	TGTGCCAGTAGCAAGGCGATCTATGGCTACACCTTC	CASSKAIYGYTF
TRBV19	.	.	TRBJ1-4	TGTGCCAGTAGTATAAAACAGGAGACAACTAATGAAAAACTGTTTTTT	CASSIKQETTNEKLFF
TRBV9	.	.	TRBJ1-4	TGTGCCAGCAGCGTACGGAGTGCAACTAATGAAAAACTGTTTTTT	CASSVRSATNEKLFF
TRBV28	.	.	TRBJ2-2	TGTGCCAGCAGTAGTAGGGTTTCAAACACCGGGGAGCTGTTTTTT	CASSSRVSNTGELFF
TRBV9	.	.	TRBJ1-6	TGTGCCAGCAGCTCGCTAGAGGGTGCACCCCTCCACTTT	CASSSLEGAPLHF
TRBV2	once	.	TRBJ2-7	TGTGCCAGCAGTGATGTGGCAGGGCCCCTTACCTACGAGCAGTACTTC	CASSDVAGPLTYEQYF
TRBV9	.	TRBD2	TRBJ2-1	TGTGCCAGCAGCGTAGCGGGGGGGCACAATGAGCAGTTCTTC	CASSVAGGHNEQFF
TRBV4-1	few	TRBD2	TRBJ2-2	TGCGCCAGCAGCCCCCGACTAGCGGGGGCCCCGAGCGCGAACACCGGGGAGCTGTTTTTT	CASSPRLAGAPSANTGELFF
TRBV6-5	.	.	TRBJ2-6	TGTGCCAGCAGTCCCGGTCTAGCTGGGGCCAACGTCCTGACTTTC	CASSPGLAGANVLTF
TRBV5-1	.	.	TRBJ2-5	TGCGCCAGCAGCTTGGATGGCTTCCAAGAGACCCAGTACTTC	CASSLDGFQETQYF
TRBV30	.	TRBD2	TRBJ2-1	TGTGCCTGGAGCGAGTTAGCGGGAGGGGGCAATGAGCAGTTCTTC	CAWSELAGGGNEQFF
TRBV7-8	.	.	TRBJ2-2	TGTGCCAGCAGCCCTGGAGTGGTATACTCTCACACCGGGGAGCTGTTTTTT	CASSPGVVYSHTGELFF
TRBV28	.	.	TRBJ2-2	TGTGCCAGCAGTAGTCGGAACACCGGGGAGCTGTTTTTT	CASSSRNTGELFF
TRBV7-9	.	.	TRBJ2-2	TGTGCCAGCAGCTTACGCCGAATTACCGGGGAGCTGTTTTTT	CASSLRRITGELFF
TRBV6-6	.	.	TRBJ2-2	TGTGCCAGCGGAATCCCCGGGGAGCTGTTTTTT	CASGIPGELFF
TRBV13	.	TRBD2	TRBJ2-7	TGTGCCACCGCGGGGCGGGGGGCCTCCTACGAGCAGTACTTC	CATAGRGASYEQYF
TRBV5-4	.	TRBD2	TRBJ2-7	TGTGCCAGCAGCCAGCGGGGGGACACCTACGAGCAGTACTTC	CASSQRGDTYEQYF
TRBV2	once	TRBD2	TRBJ2-7	TGTGCCAGCAGTGAAGAGGCTCTAGCGGGGCTCCCCTACGAGCAGTACTTC	CASSEEALAGLPYEQYF
TRBV12-5	.	.	TRBJ2-3	TGTGCTAGTGGTTTGGAGGGACCAAGGGGTACGCAGTATTTT	CASGLEGPRGTQYF
TRBV4-3	.	TRBD2	TRBJ2-3	TGCGCCAGCAGCCAAGGGGAACTAGCGGCACTAGATACGCAGTATTTT	CASSQGELAALDTQYF
TRBV15	.	.	TRBJ2-1	TGTGCCACCAGCAAAACCACGGGGCTGGGTTTAAATGAGCAGTTCTTC	CATSKTTGLGLNEQFF
TRBV13	.	TRBD2	TRBJ2-7	TGTGCCAGCAGCTCAGGACTAGCGGGAGGCTACGAGCAGTACTTC	CASSSGLAGGYEQYF
TRBV7-6	.	.	TRBJ2-1	TGTGCCAGCAGCTTAGCTAGCAATGGCGATGAGCAGTTCTTC	CASSLASNGDEQFF
TRBV6-6	.	TRBD1	TRBJ1-1	TGTGCCAGCAGGGACAGGGAAACTGAAGCTTTCTTT	CASRDRETEAFF
TRBV14	.	.	TRBJ2-5	TGTGCCAGCAGCCAAGGTTTGTGGAGGTACCAAGAGACCCAGTACTTC	CASSQGLWRYQETQYF
TRBV30	.	.	TRBJ1-2	TGTGCCTGGGACAGTAATGGCTACACCTTC	CAWDSNGYTF
TRBV7-9	once	TRBD1	TRBJ2-1	TGTGCCAGCAGCACCCGACAGGGGATGAATGAGCAGTTCTTC	CASSTRQGMNEQFF
TRBV5-6	.	.	TRBJ1-6	TGTGCCAGCAGCTATGAGATAACAGATTCACCCCTCCACTTT	CASSYEITDSPLHF
TRBV2	.	.	TRBJ2-7	TGTGCCAGCAGTGAAGCACGGACTCGCTCCTACGAGCAGTACTTC	CASSEARTRSYEQYF
TRBV13	.	.	TRBJ2-5	TGTGCCAGCAGCTTAGAGGGATTAAACCAGTACTTC	CASSLEGLNQYF
TRBV2	once	.	TRBJ2-5	TGTGCCAGCAGGGAAGCGGGCTGGATCGGAGAGACCCAGTACTTC	CASREAGWIGETQYF
TRBV2	.	TRBD1	TRBJ2-7	TGTGCCAGCAGTGAGGTAGGGGACAGGGGGTACGAGCAGTACTTC	CASSEVGDRGYEQYF
TRBV4-1	.	TRBD1	TRBJ1-6	TGCGCCAGCAGCCCCAAGAGATCCGGGACAGACGGATCACCCCTCCACTTT	CASSPKRSGTDGSPLHF
TRBV7-9	.	.	TRBJ2-3	TGTGCCAGCAGCTTAGTGGGTCTAGGGGCGTCAGATACGCAGTATTTT	CASSLVGLGASDTQYF
TRBV2	.	.	TRBJ2-7	TGTGCCAGCAGTGTTAACGGGGTGGATAAGTACGAGCAGTACTTC	CASSVNGVDKYEQYF